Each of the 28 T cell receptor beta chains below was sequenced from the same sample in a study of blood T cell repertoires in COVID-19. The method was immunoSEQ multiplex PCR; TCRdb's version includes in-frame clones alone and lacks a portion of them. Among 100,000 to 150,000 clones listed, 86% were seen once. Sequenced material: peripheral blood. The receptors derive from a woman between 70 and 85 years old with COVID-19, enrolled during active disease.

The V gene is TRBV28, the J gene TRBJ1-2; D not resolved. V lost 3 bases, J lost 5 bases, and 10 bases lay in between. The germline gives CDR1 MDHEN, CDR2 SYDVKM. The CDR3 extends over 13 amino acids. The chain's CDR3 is CASSLVGGYGYTF. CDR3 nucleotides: TGTGCCAGCAGTTTGGTAGGAGGGTATGGCTACACCTTC.

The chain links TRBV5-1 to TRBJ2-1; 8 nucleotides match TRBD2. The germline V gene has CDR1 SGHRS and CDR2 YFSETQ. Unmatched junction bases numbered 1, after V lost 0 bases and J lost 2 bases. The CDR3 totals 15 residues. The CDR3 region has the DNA TGCGCCAGCAGCTTGGGCGGGGGGCCCTACAATGAGCAGTTCTTC. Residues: CASSLGGGPYNEQFF.

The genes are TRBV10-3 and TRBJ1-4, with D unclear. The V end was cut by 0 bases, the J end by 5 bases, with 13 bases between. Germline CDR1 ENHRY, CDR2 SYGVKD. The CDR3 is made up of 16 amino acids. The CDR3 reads CAISESEGRRNEKLFF. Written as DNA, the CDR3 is TGTGCCATCAGTGAGTCGGAGGGCCGCAGAAATGAAAAACTGTTTTTT.

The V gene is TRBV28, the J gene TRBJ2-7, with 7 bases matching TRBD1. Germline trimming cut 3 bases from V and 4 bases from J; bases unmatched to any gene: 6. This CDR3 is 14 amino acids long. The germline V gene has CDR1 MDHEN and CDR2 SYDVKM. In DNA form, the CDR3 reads TGTGCCAGCAGTTTGCACACAGGGGTGTACGAGCAGTACTTC. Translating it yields CASSLHTGVYEQYF.

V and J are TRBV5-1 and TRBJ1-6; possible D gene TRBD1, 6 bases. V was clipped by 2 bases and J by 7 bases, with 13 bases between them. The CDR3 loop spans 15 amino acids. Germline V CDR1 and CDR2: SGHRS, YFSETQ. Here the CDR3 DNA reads TGCGCCAGCAGCTTTGGTCCAGGGGAGAATTCACCCCTCCACTTT. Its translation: CASSFGPGENSPLHF.

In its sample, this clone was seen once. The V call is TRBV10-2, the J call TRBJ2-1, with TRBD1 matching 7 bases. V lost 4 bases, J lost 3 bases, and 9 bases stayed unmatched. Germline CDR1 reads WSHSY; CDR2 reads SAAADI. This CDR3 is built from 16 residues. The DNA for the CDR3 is TGCGCCAGCAGTGTGGGGAACGGGACAGTCTACAATGAGCAGTTCTTC. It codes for CASSVGNGTVYNEQFF.

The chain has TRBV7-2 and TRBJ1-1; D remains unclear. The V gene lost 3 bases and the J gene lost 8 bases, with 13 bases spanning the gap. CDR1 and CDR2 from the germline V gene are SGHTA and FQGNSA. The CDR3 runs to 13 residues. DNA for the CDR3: TGTGCCAGCAGCTTTAGCCCCGCTCTCGAAGCTTTCTTT. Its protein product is CASSFSPALEAFF.

The CDR3 region has the DNA TGCGCCAGCCATGAGGGGGGGGGACACCGGGGTGGATCCTATAATTCACCCCTCCACTTT. This translates into CASHEGGGHRGGSYNSPLHF. This chain connects TRBV10-1 to TRBJ1-6; D may be TRBD1 (6 bases). There are 20 residues in the CDR3. Trimming cost V 8 bases and J 1 base, with 27 bases left between them. Germline CDR1 WNHNN, CDR2 SYGVQD (reference sequence).

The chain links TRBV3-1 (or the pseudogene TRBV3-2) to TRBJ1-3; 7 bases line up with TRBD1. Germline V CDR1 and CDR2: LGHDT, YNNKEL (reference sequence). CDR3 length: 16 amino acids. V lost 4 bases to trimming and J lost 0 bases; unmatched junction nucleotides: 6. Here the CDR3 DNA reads TGTGCCAGCAGCCGATCGGGGACAGTCTCTGGAAACACCATATATTTT. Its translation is CASSRSGTVSGNTIYF.

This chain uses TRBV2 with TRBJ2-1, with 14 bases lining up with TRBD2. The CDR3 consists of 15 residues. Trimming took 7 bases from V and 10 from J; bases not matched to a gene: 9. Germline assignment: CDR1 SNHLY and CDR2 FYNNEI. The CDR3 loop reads CASTETSGGAWEQFF. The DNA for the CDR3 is TGTGCCAGCACCGAGACTAGCGGGGGGGCGTGGGAGCAGTTCTTC.

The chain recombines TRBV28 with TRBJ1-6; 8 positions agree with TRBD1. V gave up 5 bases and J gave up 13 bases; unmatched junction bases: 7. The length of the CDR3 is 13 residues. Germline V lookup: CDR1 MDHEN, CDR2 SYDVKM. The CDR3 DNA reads TGTGCCAGCAGTACCGGACAGGGCGGGCCCCTCCACTTT. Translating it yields CASSTGQGGPLHF.

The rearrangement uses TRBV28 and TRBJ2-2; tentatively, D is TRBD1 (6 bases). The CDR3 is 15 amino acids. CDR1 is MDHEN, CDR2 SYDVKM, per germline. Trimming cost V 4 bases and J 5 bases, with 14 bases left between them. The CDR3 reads CASSSTGLFTGELFF. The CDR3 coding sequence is TGTGCCAGCAGTTCCACAGGGTTGTTTACCGGGGAGCTGTTTTTT.

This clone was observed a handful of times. DNA for the CDR3: TGTGCCAGCAACCCTAGCGGGGGGGCCCGTGGTTTAAATACGCAGTATTTT. Amino acids: CASNPSGGARGLNTQYF. This chain uses TRBV28 with TRBJ2-3, with 12 bases lining up with TRBD2. The CDR3 contains 17 residues. V lost 7 bases, J lost 7 bases, and 15 bases stayed unmatched. Germline CDR1 and CDR2: MDHEN and SYDVKM.

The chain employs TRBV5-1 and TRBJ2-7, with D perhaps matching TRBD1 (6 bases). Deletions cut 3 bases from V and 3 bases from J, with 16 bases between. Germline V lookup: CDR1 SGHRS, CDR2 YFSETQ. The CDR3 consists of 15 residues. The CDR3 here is CASSSTDSLNYEQYF. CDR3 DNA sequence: TGCGCCAGCAGCTCCACGGACAGTCTTAACTACGAGCAGTACTTC.

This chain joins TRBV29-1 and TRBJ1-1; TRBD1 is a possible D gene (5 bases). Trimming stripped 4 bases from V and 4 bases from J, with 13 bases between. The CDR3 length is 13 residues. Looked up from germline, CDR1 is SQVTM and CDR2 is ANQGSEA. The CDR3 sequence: CSVVWGWGTEAFF. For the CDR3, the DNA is TGCAGCGTTGTATGGGGCTGGGGCACTGAAGCTTTCTTT.

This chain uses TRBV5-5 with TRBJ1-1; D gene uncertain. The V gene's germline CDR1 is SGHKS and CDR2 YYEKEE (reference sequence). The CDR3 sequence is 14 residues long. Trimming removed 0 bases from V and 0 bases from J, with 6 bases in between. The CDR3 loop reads CASSLGALNTEAFF. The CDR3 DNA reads TGTGCCAGCAGCTTGGGGGCCTTGAACACTGAAGCTTTCTTT.

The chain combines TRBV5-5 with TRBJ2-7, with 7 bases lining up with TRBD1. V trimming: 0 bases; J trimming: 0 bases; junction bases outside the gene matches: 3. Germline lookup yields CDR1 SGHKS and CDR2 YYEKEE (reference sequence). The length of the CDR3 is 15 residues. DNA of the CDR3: TGTGCCAGCAGCTTGGAGACAGGGTACTCCTACGAGCAGTACTTC. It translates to CASSLETGYSYEQYF.

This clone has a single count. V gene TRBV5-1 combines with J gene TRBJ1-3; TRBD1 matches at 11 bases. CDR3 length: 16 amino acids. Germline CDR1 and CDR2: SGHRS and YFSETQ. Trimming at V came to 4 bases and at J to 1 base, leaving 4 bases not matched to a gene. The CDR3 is CASSKGQGASGNTIYF. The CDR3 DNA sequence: TGCGCCAGCAGCAAAGGACAGGGGGCGTCTGGAAACACCATATATTTT.

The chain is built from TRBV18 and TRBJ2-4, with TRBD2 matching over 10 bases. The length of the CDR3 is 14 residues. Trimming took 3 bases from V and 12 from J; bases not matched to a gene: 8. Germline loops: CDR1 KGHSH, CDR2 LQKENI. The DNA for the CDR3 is TGTGCCAGCTCACCGGTACCTAGCGGGGGCACTCAGTACTTC. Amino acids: CASSPVPSGGTQYF.

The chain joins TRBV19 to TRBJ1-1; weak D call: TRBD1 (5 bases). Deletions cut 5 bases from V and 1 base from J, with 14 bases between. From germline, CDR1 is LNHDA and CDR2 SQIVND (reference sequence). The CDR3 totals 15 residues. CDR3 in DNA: TGTGCCAGTAGTGACGGACCAGGGCCGAACACTGAAGCTTTCTTT. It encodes CASSDGPGPNTEAFF.

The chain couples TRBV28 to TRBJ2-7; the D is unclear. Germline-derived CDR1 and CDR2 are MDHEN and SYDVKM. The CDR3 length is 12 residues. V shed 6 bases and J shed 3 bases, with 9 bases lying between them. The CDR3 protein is CASRESIYEQYF. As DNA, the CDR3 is TGTGCCAGCAGAGAGTCTATCTACGAGCAGTACTTC.

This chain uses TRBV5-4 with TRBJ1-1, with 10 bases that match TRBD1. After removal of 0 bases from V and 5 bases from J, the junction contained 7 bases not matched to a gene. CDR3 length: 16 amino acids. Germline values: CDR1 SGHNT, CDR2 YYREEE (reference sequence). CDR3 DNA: TGTGCCAGCAGCTTGGGACAGGGGGCGCGGAAAACTGAAGCTTTCTTT. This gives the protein CASSLGQGARKTEAFF.

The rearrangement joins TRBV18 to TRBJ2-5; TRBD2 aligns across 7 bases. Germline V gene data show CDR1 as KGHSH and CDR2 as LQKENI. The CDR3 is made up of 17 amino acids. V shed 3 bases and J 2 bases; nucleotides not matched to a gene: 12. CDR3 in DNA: TGTGCCAGCTCACCGTCGGGAGGTGGCCGGGGGCAAGAGACCCAGTACTTC. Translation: CASSPSGGGRGQETQYF. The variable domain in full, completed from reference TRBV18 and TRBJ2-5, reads NAGVMQNPRHLVRRRGQEARLRCSPMKGHSHVYWYRQLPEEGLKFMVYLQKENIIDESGMPKERFSAEFPKEGPSILRIQQVVRGDSAAYFCASSPSGGGRGQETQYFGPGTRLLVL.

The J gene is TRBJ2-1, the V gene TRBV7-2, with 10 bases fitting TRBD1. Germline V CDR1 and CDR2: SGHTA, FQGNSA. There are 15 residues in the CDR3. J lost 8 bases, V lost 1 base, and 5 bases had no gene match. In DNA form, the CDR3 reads TGTGCCAGCAGCTTAGGACAGGGGGCGATCCATGAGCAGTTCTTC. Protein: CASSLGQGAIHEQFF.

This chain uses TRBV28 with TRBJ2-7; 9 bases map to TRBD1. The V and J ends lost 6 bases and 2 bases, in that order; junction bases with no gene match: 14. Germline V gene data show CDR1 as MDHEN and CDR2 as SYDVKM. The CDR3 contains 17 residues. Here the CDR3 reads CASRSSGTGLGTYEQYF. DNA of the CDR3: TGTGCCAGCAGAAGTTCCGGGACAGGGCTTGGAACCTACGAGCAGTACTTC.

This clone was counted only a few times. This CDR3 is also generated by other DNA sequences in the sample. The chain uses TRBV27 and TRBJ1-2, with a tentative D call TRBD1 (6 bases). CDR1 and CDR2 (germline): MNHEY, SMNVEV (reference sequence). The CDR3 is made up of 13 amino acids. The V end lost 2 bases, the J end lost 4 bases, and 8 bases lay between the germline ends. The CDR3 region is CASSLRGGYGYTF. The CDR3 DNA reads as TGTGCCAGCAGTTTAAGGGGGGGCTATGGCTACACCTTC.

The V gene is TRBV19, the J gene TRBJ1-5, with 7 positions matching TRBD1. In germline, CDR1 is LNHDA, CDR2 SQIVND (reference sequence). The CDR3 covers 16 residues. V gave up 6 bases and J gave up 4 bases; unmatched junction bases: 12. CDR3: CASSTSAGQKNQPQHF. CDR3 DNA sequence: TGTGCCAGTAGCACTTCCGCGGGACAGAAAAATCAGCCCCAGCATTTT. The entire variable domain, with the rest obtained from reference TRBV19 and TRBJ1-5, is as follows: DGGITQSPKYLFRKEGQNVTLSCEQNLNHDAMYWYRQDPGQGLRLIYYSQIVNDFQKGDIAEGYSVSREKKESFPLTVTSAQKNPTAFYLCASSTSAGQKNQPQHFGDGTRLSIL.

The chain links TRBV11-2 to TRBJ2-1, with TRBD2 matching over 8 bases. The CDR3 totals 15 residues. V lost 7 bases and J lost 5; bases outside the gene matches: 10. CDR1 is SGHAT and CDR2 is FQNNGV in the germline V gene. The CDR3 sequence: CASTPLRGAHNEQFF. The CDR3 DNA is TGTGCCAGCACCCCCCTGCGGGGGGCCCACAATGAGCAGTTCTTC.